Below are 7 T cell receptor beta chains sequenced from a single sample in a study of T cell changes during pregnancy in multiple sclerosis. Method: immunoSEQ multiplex PCR; TCRdb's copy keeps in-frame clones and lacks some. The sample contains about 26,000 clones, nearly 90% of which appear only once. Sequencing used CD8+ T cells from peripheral blood mononuclear cells, obtained in the second trimester of pregnancy. These receptors were collected from a female donor with multiple sclerosis, enrolled in a pregnancy study.

The chain has TRBV23-1 and TRBJ1-5; unclear D gene. TRBV23-1 is classed as an ORF, of uncertain function. Trimming removed 3 bases from V and 4 bases from J, with 10 bases in between. The CDR3 is made up of 14 amino acids. CDR3: CASSQVAKNQPQHF. CDR3 sequence (DNA): TGCGCCAGCAGTCAGGTTGCGAAGAATCAGCCCCAGCATTTT.

This clone has just a few counts. The chain employs TRBV19 and TRBJ1-1; 10 bases are shared with TRBD1. Germline V lookup: CDR1 LNHDA, CDR2 SQIVND (reference sequence). The CDR3 sequence is 16 residues long. The junction had 10 bases not matched to a gene; V was cut back by 8 bases and J by 1 base. The CDR3 here is CASARQGAEGNTEAFF. In DNA, the CDR3 is TGTGCCAGTGCTCGACAGGGGGCTGAGGGGAACACTGAAGCTTTCTTT.

The V and J genes are TRBV28 and TRBJ2-7; 8 positions agree with TRBD1. The J segment lost 4 bases and the V segment lost 2 bases, leaving 1 base of the junction unmatched. Germline loops: CDR1 MDHEN, CDR2 SYDVKM. The length of the CDR3 is 13 residues. CDR3 bases: TGTGCCAGCAGTTTAACAGGGGGGTACGAGCAGTACTTC. It codes for CASSLTGGYEQYF.

The chain carries TRBV14 and TRBJ1-1, with a tentative D call TRBD1 (5 bases). Trimming shortened V by 6 bases and J by 4 bases, and 12 bases separated the two germline ends. The germline gives CDR1 SGHDN, CDR2 FVKESK. The CDR3 is 13 residues long. For the CDR3, the DNA is TGTGCCAGCAGATTCAGCGGGGGCACTGAAGCTTTCTTT. Translated: CASRFSGGTEAFF.

This rearrangement joins TRBV28 to TRBJ2-3; TRBD1 matches at 7 bases. After removal of 7 bases from V and 3 bases from J, the junction contained 19 bases not matched to a gene. CDR1 and CDR2 from the germline V gene are MDHEN and SYDVKM. The CDR3 totals 18 residues. The CDR3 loop reads CASNGQEDWIPKTDTQYF. CDR3 nucleotide sequence: TGTGCCAGCAATGGACAGGAGGACTGGATCCCCAAGACAGATACGCAGTATTTT.

V usage is TRBV27 and J usage is TRBJ2-1; D is unresolved. The germline V gene encodes CDR1 MNHEY and CDR2 SMNVEV (reference sequence). The CDR3 is made up of 14 amino acids. Deletions cut 6 bases from V and 7 bases from J, with 16 bases between. This chain's CDR3 is CASSLTPIVNEQFF. The CDR3 coding sequence is TGTGCCAGCAGCCTAACCCCGATCGTAAATGAGCAGTTCTTC.

About this clone: At one end the junction does not follow the germline gene, possibly because of a read error. The chain combines TRBV5-6 with TRBJ1-3; TRBD1 might be the D (6 bases). The CDR3 has 17 residues. The V gene's germline CDR1 is SGHDT and CDR2 YYEEEE. In DNA, the CDR3 is TGTGCCAGCAGCTTTGCCCGCCGGGACAACCCTGGAAACACCACATATTTT. Translated: CASSFARRDNPGNTTYF. The variable domain in full, completed from reference TRBV5-6 and TRBJ1-3, reads DAGVTQSPTHLIKTRGQQVTLRCSPKSGHDTVSWYQQALGQGPQFIFQYYEEEERQRGNFPDRFSGHQFPNYSSELNVNALLLGDSALYLCASSFARRDNPGNTTYFGEGSWLTVV.